This TCR beta chain was observed in a study of cytomegalovirus exposure and HLA in healthy donors. Study as a whole: Findings of an earlier analysis included some 120 million unique TCR beta sequences from some 180 million T cells. Within the Caucasian-associated ancestry cluster were 81% of the 398 genotyped donors.

On this clone: Its antigen is not known.

13 Jbeta primers and 60 Vbeta primers were used for the PCR. Here immunoSEQ multiplex PCR was the method, and the copy in TCRdb shows in-frame clones only, minus some. The table shows some 150,000 clones, with more than 60% occurring only once. Germline V CDR1 and CDR2: SGDLS, YYNGEE. The CDR3 spans 15 residues. J was trimmed by 5 bases and V by 2 bases; bases with no gene match: 5. Overall study results and limits: A list of around 150 TCR beta chains associated with cytomegalovirus was given. CMV antigen specificity of a few CMV-associated chains was confirmed in vitro.

This clonotype was sampled from a man aged 35 to 55 in good health and CMV-seronegative. Input material: PBMCs. The chain couples TRBV9 to TRBJ1-5; 9 nucleotides align to TRBD1. CDR3: CASSVTGGADQPQHF. The CDR3 nucleotides read TGTGCCAGCAGCGTTACAGGGGGCGCCGATCAGCCCCAGCATTTT.